The entry that follows covers one T cell receptor (beta chain) sequence. The antigen remains undetermined. Trimming stripped 4 bases from V and 3 bases from J, with 15 bases between. This CDR3 has 15 residues. Germline CDR1 SGHTA, CDR2 FQGNSA. The sample belongs to a study of blood T cell dynamics during melanoma immunotherapy. Method: immunoSEQ multiplex PCR; TCRdb's copy keeps in-frame clones and lacks some. This table holds 9,900 or so clones, 89% found once. Notes on the study in general: It remained unknown if the driving T cell clones were melanoma-specific. PBMC repertoires of eventual disease-control patients split at W3 into clonality or diversity gains.

The time point denotes: pre-treatment baseline. Patients had no prior systemic cancer treatment, immunosuppressants or other active cancers. Sample: blood, taken from a patient treated with checkpoint blockade. The chain is built from TRBV7-2 and TRBJ1-1, with D possibly TRBD1 on 6 matching bases. The TCR sequence derives from a human donor with melanoma. This CDR3 reads CASSWNAGADTEAFF. CDR3 coding DNA: TGTGCCAGCAGCTGGAACGCAGGGGCCGACACTGAAGCTTTCTTT.